The 30 T cell receptor beta chains reported below all come from one sample, sequenced in a study of early T cells in non-severe SARS-CoV-2 infection. TCRdb ran MiXCR on the 5' RACE reads and lists one entry per CDR3 protein. There are about 25,000 distinct CDR3 sequences in the sample; around 4% occur only once, and 15% to 19% lies in the top ten. The sample comprised whole blood. The source is an adult who was a healthcare worker with PCR-confirmed SARS-CoV-2 infection or an uninfected control (not recorded which).

Details on this clonotype: A much larger clone sits a single nucleotide away, making a read error possible. CDR3 nucleotides: TGTGCCAGCAGCTCATTCGGACAGGGCGACTCCTACAATGAGCAGTTGTTC. Translating it yields CASSSFGQGDSYNEQLF. The rearrangement uses TRBV11-3 and TRBJ2-1, with 8 bases lining up with TRBD1. The CDR3 runs to 17 residues. Germline V gene sequence: CDR1 SGHNT, CDR2 YENEEA.

The table lists this clonotype with many counts. In nucleotides, the CDR3 is TGTGCCAGCAGCTCCGCCCGGGGTCACGAGCAGTACTTC. This codes for CASSSARGHEQYF. J is TRBJ2-7 and V is TRBV6-5, with D possibly TRBD2 on 5 matching bases. Per the germline V gene, CDR1 is MNHEY and CDR2 is SVGAGI. The V end was cut by 6 bases, the J end by 5 bases, with 14 bases between. The CDR3 spans 13 residues.

This clonotype was detected ten times or more. The chain employs TRBV6-5 and TRBJ2-7; the D gene is possibly TRBD2 (6 bases). CDR1 is MNHEY, CDR2 SVGAGI, per germline. Trimming cost V 8 bases and J 0 bases, with 20 bases left between them. The CDR3 runs to 16 residues. The DNA for the CDR3 is TGTGCCAGCTCCCTCCAGAGCGGAGGGAGCTCCTACGAGCAGTACTTC. Protein: CASSLQSGGSSYEQYF.

This chain uses TRBV6-1 with TRBJ1-2; 9 nucleotides agree with TRBD1. With 4 bases clipped from V and 5 bases from J, the junction kept 2 bases outside the gene matches. Per the germline V gene, CDR1 is MNHNS and CDR2 is SASEGT. The CDR3 length is 13 residues. DNA of the CDR3: TGTGCCAGCAGTGCCGGGACAGGGTATGGCTACACCTTC. This encodes CASSAGTGYGYTF.

This clonotype appeared many times. V is TRBV4-1 and J is TRBJ1-1, with no clear D. CDR3 size: 15 residues. Per germline, CDR1 MGHRA and CDR2 YSYEKL. V was shortened by 3 bases and J by 8 bases, with 19 bases between the two germline ends. CDR3 sequence (DNA): TGCGCCAGCAGCCACCTGGGCAGTATCTCTCCCGAAGCTTTCTTT. Amino acids: CASSHLGSISPEAFF.

This clonotype was detected many times. The chain recombines TRBV10-3 with TRBJ1-5, with D hard to call. Germline V CDR1 and CDR2: ENHRY, SYGVKD. The CDR3 has 15 residues. Trimming shortened V by 0 bases and J by 1 base, and 7 bases separated the two germline ends. CDR3 in amino acids: CAISESGASNQPQHF. CDR3 coding DNA: TGTGCCATCAGTGAGTCGGGTGCGAGCAATCAGCCCCAGCATTTT.

In this sample, this clonotype turned up many times. The genes are TRBV20-1 and TRBJ2-1, with 13 bases identical to TRBD2. Germline V CDR1 and CDR2: DFQATT, SNEGSKA (reference sequence). The CDR3 is 16 residues long. V lost 3 bases, J lost 8 bases, and 10 bases stayed unmatched. Written as DNA, the CDR3 is TGCAGTGCTAGGGAAGGACTAGCGGGAGTTTCCGATGAGCAGTTCTTC. Translated, it gives CSAREGLAGVSDEQFF.

As concerns this clonotype: This may arise from a read error, as a much more abundant clone is one base away. The conserved final phenylalanine or tryptophan is absent from the CDR3, which likely points to a read error. The chain joins TRBV25-1 to TRBJ2-7; 7 bases are shared with TRBD1. Germline values: CDR1 MGHDK, CDR2 SYGVNS. Trimming took 1 base from V and 6 from J; bases not matched to a gene: 3. The CDR3 runs to 13 residues. The CDR3 here is CASSESGGSEQYS. DNA of the CDR3: TGTGCCAGCAGTGAATCAGGGGGAAGCGAGCAGTACTCC.

This clonotype has ten or more counts. This chain joins TRBV6-5 and TRBJ2-4, with 7 bases that match TRBD1. Germline V gene lookup returns CDR1 MNHEY and CDR2 SVGAGI. V trimming: 7 bases; J trimming: 5 bases; junction bases outside the gene matches: 8. This CDR3 has 14 amino acids. CDR3 DNA sequence: TGTGCCAGCAACCCGACAGGGAAAGAAAACATTCAGTACTTC. Translating gives CASNPTGKENIQYF.

This clonotype was seen ten or more times. V and J are TRBV4-2 and TRBJ1-1; D is unresolved. Trimming left V 4 bases short and J 1 base short, with 7 bases between. The CDR3 totals 13 residues. Germline V CDR1 and CDR2: LGHNA, YNFKEQ. CDR3 nucleotide sequence: TGTGCCAGCAGCCCTAAGGAGAACACTGAAGCTTTCTTT. It encodes CASSPKENTEAFF.

The chain is built from TRBV7-2 and TRBJ2-1; TRBD2 matches at 9 bases. Trimming removed 5 bases from V and 7 bases from J; junction bases left unmatched: 12. In germline, CDR1 is SGHTA, CDR2 FQGNSA. The CDR3 loop spans 16 amino acids. The CDR3 bases are TGTGCCAGCAGCCCGCTTGGCGGGGGGGCGGGGAATGAGCAGTTCTTC. Protein sequence: CASSPLGGGAGNEQFF.

This clonotype appeared many times. The gene calls are TRBV24-1 and TRBJ2-3; a weak D match, TRBD2 (5 bases). Germline CDR1 and CDR2: KGHDR and SFDVKD. V was shortened by 9 bases and J by 1 base, with 13 bases between the two germline ends. This CDR3 has 14 residues. The CDR3 reads CATSGNGGTDTQYF. CDR3 nucleotides: TGTGCCACCTCCGGGAATGGTGGCACAGATACGCAGTATTTT.

This clonotype was seen a few times. This chain uses TRBV5-1 with TRBJ2-1; the match to TRBD2 covers 8 bases. Germline-derived CDR1 and CDR2 are SGHRS and YFSETQ. J lost 9 bases, V lost 4 bases, and 9 bases had no gene match. CDR3 length: 14 residues. CDR3 bases: TGCGCCAGCAGCGTGACTAGCGTCTCAGCTGAGCAGTTCTTC. Translating it yields CASSVTSVSAEQFF.

The table lists this clonotype with many counts. The rearrangement joins TRBV24-1 to TRBJ2-7; 8 positions agree with TRBD1. The CDR3 is 14 amino acids. Trimming at V came to 9 bases and at J to 2 bases, leaving 8 bases not matched to a gene. Germline CDR1 KGHDR, CDR2 SFDVKD. The CDR3 sequence is CATSQGAHPYEQYF. CDR3 DNA: TGTGCCACCTCTCAGGGGGCACATCCCTACGAGCAGTACTTC.

This clonotype has only a few counts. The V and J genes are TRBV5-1 and TRBJ2-1; 12 positions agree with TRBD2. V gave up 1 base and J gave up 6 bases; unmatched junction bases: 11. This CDR3 is built from 18 residues. Germline CDR1 is SGHRS and CDR2 is YFSETQ. The CDR3 DNA is TGCGCCAGCAGCTTGTGGCTAGCGGGAGGGCCATTGGCCAATGAGCAGTTCTTC. The encoded protein is CASSLWLAGGPLANEQFF.

In its sample, this clonotype was seen many times. The rearrangement links TRBV4-2 to TRBJ2-7; 8 bases fit TRBD1. This CDR3 region has 17 residues. The V gene end was trimmed by 2 bases and the J gene end by 3 bases; junction bases not matched to a gene: 12. Germline CDR1 LGHNA, CDR2 YNFKEQ. The CDR3, as DNA: TGTGCCAGCAGCCAACGCCTAGGTGGGACAGGCCACTACGAGCAGTACTTC. Its translation: CASSQRLGGTGHYEQYF.

This clonotype was picked up a small number of times. The chain couples TRBV11-2 to TRBJ2-7; 8 bases are shared with TRBD1. V gave up 6 bases and J gave up 0 bases; unmatched junction bases: 4. Germline V gives CDR1 SGHAT, CDR2 FQNNGV. The CDR3 has 14 residues. CDR3 DNA sequence: TGTGCCAGCAGAGGACAGGGATACTCCTACGAGCAGTACTTC. Translation gives CASRGQGYSYEQYF.

The table lists this clonotype with many counts. The genes are TRBV19 and TRBJ2-7; D is perhaps TRBD1 (6 bases). Germline CDR1 is LNHDA and CDR2 is SQIVND (reference sequence). This CDR3 is built from 16 residues. The ends were cut back, 6 bases at V and 3 bases at J, with 21 bases in the middle. CDR3 loop: CASRSTTGSWDYEQYF. The DNA for the CDR3 is TGTGCCAGTAGATCAACCACAGGGAGTTGGGACTACGAGCAGTACTTC.

This clonotype showed up many times. The rearrangement links TRBV10-3 to TRBJ2-1; no clear D gene. Germline lookup yields CDR1 ENHRY and CDR2 SYGVKD. The CDR3 loop spans 16 amino acids. Deletions cut 3 bases from V and 3 bases from J, with 15 bases between. In DNA form, the CDR3 reads TGTGCCATCAGTGAATATGTAGCTCAGGACTACAATGAGCAGTTCTTC. Protein sequence: CAISEYVAQDYNEQFF.

This clonotype has a count of ten or more. The chain links TRBV14 to TRBJ2-7, with 11 bases lining up with TRBD1. Germline V gives CDR1 SGHDN, CDR2 FVKESK. This CDR3 contains 15 residues. Trimming took 5 bases from V and 6 from J; bases not matched to a gene: 9. The chain's CDR3 is CASSSLDRGPGEQYF. The DNA for the CDR3 is TGTGCCAGCAGCTCCCTGGACAGGGGGCCAGGCGAGCAGTACTTC.

This clonotype was observed many times. V is TRBV4-1 and J is TRBJ2-2; D unclear. The germline CDR1 and CDR2 sequences are MGHRA and YSYEKL. Trimming pared 8 bases from V and 3 bases from J, leaving 7 bases between. There are 12 residues in the CDR3. The CDR3 here is CASGRDTGELFF. CDR3 nucleotides: TGCGCCAGCGGAAGGGACACCGGGGAGCTGTTTTTT.

This clonotype has a count of ten or more. The CDR3 nucleotides read TGTGCCAGCGGTAGCGGGGGCTATCACAATGAGCAGTTCTTC. This sequence encodes CASGSGGYHNEQFF. The chain recombines TRBV11-2 with TRBJ2-1; 9 bases fit TRBD2. Germline V CDR1 and CDR2: SGHAT, FQNNGV. Unmatched junction bases numbered 7, after V lost 8 bases and J lost 5 bases. The CDR3 runs 14 residues.

This clonotype was counted many times. The chain links TRBV21-1 to TRBJ2-1; the table gives TRBD1 as D, unverified against the DNA. TRBV21-1 is recorded as a pseudogene. This CDR3 comprises 16 residues. CDR3 DNA sequence: TGTGCCAGCAGTGGGACCGGGGTGTCCTCCTACAATGAGCAGTTCTTC. Translation gives CASSGTGVSSYNEQFF.

This clonotype occurred many times. V usage is TRBV6-1 and J usage is TRBJ2-2; D call uncertain. The germline V gene encodes CDR1 MNHNS and CDR2 SASEGT. The V gene lost 6 bases and the J gene lost 1 base, with 9 bases spanning the gap. This CDR3 has 14 residues. The CDR3 DNA is TGTGCCAGCAGACTAACATGGAACACCGGGGAGCTGTTTTTT. This gives the protein CASRLTWNTGELFF.

This clonotype has ten or more counts. The V gene is TRBV6-6, the J gene TRBJ1-2, with 7 bases identical to TRBD1. The CDR3 covers 16 residues. V dropped 6 bases and J dropped 4; count of bases not matched to a gene: 14. Germline values: CDR1 MNHNY, CDR2 SVGAGI (reference sequence). CDR3 in DNA: TGTGCCAGCAGCTGGAACAGGGACAGCCTCGTCTATGGCTACACCTTC. It yields the protein CASSWNRDSLVYGYTF.

The CDR3 loop is CASRGGVLGNEQFF. CDR3 coding DNA: TGTGCCAGCAGGGGCGGAGTATTAGGCAATGAGCAGTTCTTC. The V call is TRBV6-1, the J call TRBJ2-1; D gene ambiguous. CDR1 is MNHNS and CDR2 is SASEGT in the germline V gene. Trimming stripped 6 bases from V and 6 bases from J, with 15 bases between. The CDR3 loop spans 14 amino acids.

This clonotype was recorded at least ten times. The CDR3 loop is CSVVIHPLSEQYF. DNA for the CDR3: TGCAGCGTTGTTATCCATCCCCTGAGCGAGCAGTACTTC. The V call is TRBV29-1, the J call TRBJ2-7; D not certain. V shed 4 bases and J shed 6 bases, with 16 bases lying between them. The CDR3 is made up of 13 amino acids. CDR1 and CDR2 from the germline V gene are SQVTM and ANQGSEA.

The gene calls are TRBV18 and TRBJ2-1; D is uncertain. V lost 0 bases, J lost 12 bases, and 15 bases lay in between. Germline CDR1 is KGHSH and CDR2 is LQKENI. The CDR3 spans 14 residues. The CDR3 coding sequence is TGTGCCAGCTCACCACCTAGCCCCTCTGTGTGGCAGTTCTTC. Protein: CASSPPSPSVWQFF.

This clonotype was detected many times. One end of the junction is discordant with germline, which a read error may explain. The rearrangement joins TRBV7-7 to TRBJ2-3; TRBD1 might be the D (5 bases). Looked up from germline, CDR1 is SSHAT and CDR2 is FNYEAQ (reference sequence). The CDR3 loop spans 15 amino acids. The DNA of the CDR3 is TGTGCTAGCAGCCCCACTGTGGGGCGCACAGATACGCAGTATTTT. It is translated as CASSPTVGRTDTQYF.

This clonotype was counted many times. The chain couples TRBV6-4 to TRBJ2-1, with D possibly being TRBD1 (5 bases). V lost 3 bases and J 8 bases, leaving 11 bases between the germline ends. This CDR3 has 13 residues. Germline values: CDR1 MRHNA, CDR2 SNTAGT. The CDR3 sequence is CASSEQGGDEQFF. In DNA form, the CDR3 reads TGTGCCAGCAGTGAGCAGGGTGGCGATGAGCAGTTCTTC.